This T cell receptor (beta chain) was captured by sequencing in a study of blood T cell repertoires in COVID-19. Study-level background: Acute and convalescent COVID-19 specimens originated in the United States, Italy and Spain.

As handled by the study authors: Counts of nucleated cells, estimated from reference gene primer amplification, were obtained. Sequencing was performed with immunoSEQ multiplex PCR; in TCRdb, only in-frame clones are kept and a portion is missing. From that table come the V and J calls and clone size; the DNA was used to work out D and trimming. The sample holds hundreds of thousands of clones, approximately 88% seen once. There are a few counts of this clone. The CDR3 length is 14 residues. CDR1 is MNHEY and CDR2 is SVGAGI in the germline V gene. V lost 6 bases to trimming and J lost 1 base, with 12 bases between them.

The source of this sequence is a woman aged 40 to 50 with acute COVID-19. The V gene is TRBV6-5, the J gene TRBJ1-1; D possibly corresponds to TRBD1 (5 bases). The sequencing sample was made of PBMCs or T cells enriched from blood (not recorded which). The CDR3: CASRGRGENTEAFF. In DNA, the CDR3 is TGTGCCAGCAGGGGACGGGGGGAGAACACTGAAGCTTTCTTT.